The clone carrying this T cell receptor (beta chain) was picked up a small number of times. It was less than 13 ml of fresh peripheral blood that supplied the PBMCs. From RNA transcripts, TCR beta CDR3 regions were amplified. HTBI primers were used for first-round RT-PCR of the TCR CDR3. One entry per CDR3 protein results from TCRdb running MiXCR on the multiplex PCR reads. The table lists approximately 640,000 distinct CDR3 sequences, around a sixth of them singletons. The record originates from a study of T cells in Graves' hyperthyroidism and ophthalmopathy. On the study more broadly: The blood sample was taken at first diagnosis, before treatment began.

This receptor was taken from a middle-aged man with Graves' hyperthyroidism. The material sequenced was blood.

The CDR3 DNA is TGTGCCAGCTCACCAATCGGGGACAGGGGACAAGAGACCCAGTACTTC. Encoded protein: CASSPIGDRGQETQYF. This rearrangement joins TRBV18 to TRBJ2-5; the match to TRBD1 covers 10 bases. The V gene's germline CDR1 is KGHSH and CDR2 LQKENI. J gave up 2 bases and V 2 bases, and 5 bases lay outside the gene matches. There are 16 residues in the CDR3.